Listed below are T cell receptor beta chains from one sample, sequenced in a study of blood T cells in healthy people across ages. TCRdb analysed the 5' RACE reads with MiXCR anew, one entry per CDR3 protein. The table lists about 510,000 distinct CDR3 sequences, about 27% of them singletons. These same data were also listed under a study on T cells of mothers and their children.

The sequenced sample was blood. These receptor sequences come from a boy aged 2 to 10 in good health. The CDR3 runs from the conserved cysteine through the conserved F or W. The order of the fields is J gene, D gene, CDR3 length, clone size, V gene, CDR3 protein, CDR3 DNA. The D gene is left open where the match is weak. Rows give clone size only sometimes, using once, few, many, or a class for an expanded clone.

TRBJ2-3	.	14	.	TRBV20-1	CSADPGQATDTQYF	TGCAGTGCTGACCCGGGTCAGGCCACAGATACGCAGTATTTT
TRBJ2-3	TRBD2	16	.	TRBV6-6	CASSGKRTRGADTQYF	TGTGCCAGCAGTGGAAAGCGGACTAGAGGCGCAGATACGCAGTATTTT
TRBJ1-2	TRBD1	15	few	TRBV10-3	CAISEGAGGIYGYTF	TGTGCCATCAGTGAAGGCGCAGGGGGAATCTATGGCTACACCTTC
TRBJ1-2	TRBD1	19	few	TRBV6-5	CASSSHPWDSSGVNYGYTF	TGTGCCAGCAGTTCCCACCCCTGGGACAGTTCAGGGGTAAACTATGGCTACACCTTC
TRBJ1-1	.	14	.	TRBV5-4	CASKIDRMNTEAFF	TGTGCCAGCAAAATCGACAGGATGAACACTGAAGCTTTCTTT
TRBJ2-7	.	15	.	TRBV15	CATSRGDGGRDEQYF	TGTGCCACCAGCAGAGGAGACGGTGGTCGGGACGAGCAGTACTTC
TRBJ2-7	TRBD2	17	.	TRBV5-1	CASSLGPGTSGRYEQYF	TGCGCCAGCAGCTTGGGTCCCGGGACTAGCGGGAGGTACGAGCAGTACTTC
TRBJ1-2	.	13	.	TRBV7-9	CASSTYSRHGYTF	TGTGCCAGCAGCACCTACAGCAGACATGGCTACACCTTC
TRBJ1-2	.	17	few	TRBV21-1	CASSFLLRHRLRDGYTF	TGTGCCAGCAGCTTCTTGTTGCGTCACAGGTTGAGGGATGGCTACACCTTC
TRBJ2-2	.	17	.	TRBV5-1	CASSSPPGPANTGELFF	TGCGCCAGCAGCTCACCGCCGGGACCAGCGAACACCGGGGAGCTGTTTTTT
TRBJ2-7	TRBD1	14	many	TRBV7-9	CASSLTGGSSEQYF	TGTGCCAGCAGCCTGACAGGGGGATCAAGCGAGCAGTACTTC
TRBJ1-1	.	14	.	TRBV5-1	CASSTGRIPTEAFF	TGCGCCAGCAGCACAGGGCGGATCCCCACTGAAGCTTTCTTT
TRBJ1-2	.	16	few	TRBV7-8	CASSPEDIKANYGYTF	TGTGCCAGCAGCCCCGAGGACATTAAGGCTAACTATGGCTACACCTTC
TRBJ2-1	.	14	few	TRBV7-8	CASSLGQDASEQFF	TGTGCCAGCAGCTTAGGGCAGGACGCTTCGGAGCAGTTCTTC
TRBJ2-7	TRBD2	14	.	TRBV20-1	CSARGTSGSYEQYF	TGCAGTGCTAGAGGGACTAGCGGATCCTACGAGCAGTACTTC
TRBJ2-1	TRBD2	11	.	TRBV12-3/TRBV12-4	CASSLTGLAHF	TGTGCCAGCAGCTTAACGGGACTAGCCCACTTC
TRBJ2-7	.	14	.	TRBV20-1	CSARRRAASYEQYF	TGCAGTGCTAGACGACGAGCCGCGTCCTACGAGCAGTACTTC
TRBJ1-2	.	14	.	TRBV7-9	CASSLDSRNYGYTF	TGTGCCAGCAGCCTGGACAGCCGCAACTATGGCTACACCTTC
TRBJ2-1	TRBD2	13	.	TRBV20-1	CSADRGLANEQFF	TGCAGTGCTGATAGGGGACTAGCAAATGAGCAGTTCTTC
TRBJ2-2	.	14	.	TRBV7-6	CASSLAASAGELFF	TGTGCCAGCAGCTTAGCAGCCTCGGCAGGGGAGCTGTTTTTT
TRBJ1-5	TRBD1	15	.	TRBV6-6	CASRWTGDSNQPQHF	TGTGCCAGCAGGTGGACAGGTGATAGCAATCAGCCCCAGCATTTT
TRBJ1-6	.	13	few	TRBV7-9	CASSLETDSPLHF	TGTGCCAGCAGCTTAGAGACCGATTCACCCCTCCACTTT
TRBJ2-7	.	14	few	TRBV4-2	CASSQDTGDYEQYF	TGTGCCAGCAGCCAGGATACTGGAGACTACGAGCAGTACTTC
TRBJ2-2	.	16	once	TRBV6-2/TRBV6-3	CASSRLGSWSTGELFF	TGTGCCAGCAGTCGACTCGGGAGTTGGAGTACCGGGGAGCTGTTTTTT
TRBJ2-3	.	16	.	TRBV10-3	CAIRTGRGASTDTQYF	TGTGCCATCAGGACAGGCCGCGGGGCCTCCACAGATACGCAGTATTTT
TRBJ1-2	TRBD1	13	.	TRBV20-1	CSVSTGRVYGYTF	TGCAGTGTCTCGACAGGGCGGGTTTATGGCTACACCTTC
TRBJ2-7	.	13	.	TRBV29-1	CSVEGQTPYEQYF	TGCAGCGTGGAGGGACAGACCCCCTACGAGCAGTACTTC
TRBJ2-7	TRBD1	13	few	TRBV10-3	CATQTGELDEQYF	TGTGCCACACAGACAGGGGAATTAGACGAGCAGTACTTC
TRBJ1-1	TRBD1	13	few	TRBV5-1	CASSSGQGVEAFF	TGCGCCAGCAGCTCCGGACAGGGGGTTGAAGCTTTCTTT
TRBJ2-5	TRBD2	17	.	TRBV7-2	CASSLTSGGATQETQYF	TGTGCCAGCAGCTTAACTAGCGGGGGGGCGACTCAAGAGACCCAGTACTTC
TRBJ2-5	TRBD2	14	.	TRBV7-9	CASSQPTSGETQYF	TGTGCCAGCAGCCAACCGACTAGCGGGGAGACCCAGTACTTC
TRBJ2-7	.	14	.	TRBV6-2/TRBV6-3	CASRQPFRGYEQYF	TGTGCCAGCAGACAACCCTTTAGGGGTTACGAGCAGTACTTC
TRBJ1-2	.	10	few	TRBV20-1	CSARDEGYTF	TGCAGTGCTAGAGATGAGGGCTACACCTTC
TRBJ1-1	.	15	.	TRBV18	CASSPRGTMNTEAFF	TGTGCCAGCTCACCGCGGGGCACTATGAACACTGAAGCTTTCTTT
TRBJ1-4	.	15	few	TRBV9	CASSVATGALEKLFF	TGTGCCAGCAGCGTAGCTACGGGTGCACTTGAAAAACTGTTTTTT
TRBJ1-4	.	15	few	TRBV30	CAWSVYRRTNEKLFF	TGTGCCTGGAGTGTATATCGCCGAACTAATGAAAAACTGTTTTTT
TRBJ2-7	.	13	.	TRBV9	CASGSGPLYEQYF	TGTGCCAGCGGTTCGGGTCCGCTCTACGAGCAGTACTTC
TRBJ2-5	.	15	.	TRBV29-1	CSVEPGVADGETQYF	TGCAGCGTTGAGCCGGGAGTAGCAGACGGAGAGACCCAGTACTTC
TRBJ2-1	TRBD2	16	few	TRBV5-5	CASSSPGLAGNNEQFF	TGTGCCAGCAGTTCTCCCGGACTAGCGGGGAACAATGAGCAGTTCTTC
TRBJ2-4	.	15	few	TRBV3-1	CASSQDPDSKNIQYF	TGTGCCAGCAGCCAAGATCCGGACAGCAAAAACATTCAGTACTTC
TRBJ2-7	TRBD2	17	.	TRBV27	CASSLSVGGLAGYEQYF	TGTGCCAGCAGTTTATCGGTTGGCGGGCTAGCGGGGTACGAGCAGTACTTC
TRBJ2-2	.	11	few	TRBV10-3	CAISESGELFF	TGTGCCATCAGTGAGTCCGGGGAGCTGTTTTTT